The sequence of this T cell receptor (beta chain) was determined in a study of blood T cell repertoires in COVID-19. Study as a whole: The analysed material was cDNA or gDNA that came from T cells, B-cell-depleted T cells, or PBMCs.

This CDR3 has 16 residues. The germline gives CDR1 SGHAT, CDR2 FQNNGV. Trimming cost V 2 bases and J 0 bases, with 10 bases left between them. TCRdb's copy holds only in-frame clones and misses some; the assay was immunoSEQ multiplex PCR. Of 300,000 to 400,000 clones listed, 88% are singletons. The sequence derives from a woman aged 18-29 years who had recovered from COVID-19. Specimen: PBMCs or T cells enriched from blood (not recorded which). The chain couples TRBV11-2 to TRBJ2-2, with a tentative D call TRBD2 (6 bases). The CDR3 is CASSLLAGSNTGELFF. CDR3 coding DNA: TGTGCCAGCAGCTTATTGGCGGGATCGAACACCGGGGAGCTGTTTTTT. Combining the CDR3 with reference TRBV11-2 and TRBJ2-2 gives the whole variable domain EAGVAQSPRYKIIEKRQSVAFWCNPISGHATLYWYQQILGQGPKLLIQFQNNGVVDDSQLPKDRFSAERLKGVDSTLKIQPAKLEDSAVYLCASSLLAGSNTGELFFGEGSRLTVL.